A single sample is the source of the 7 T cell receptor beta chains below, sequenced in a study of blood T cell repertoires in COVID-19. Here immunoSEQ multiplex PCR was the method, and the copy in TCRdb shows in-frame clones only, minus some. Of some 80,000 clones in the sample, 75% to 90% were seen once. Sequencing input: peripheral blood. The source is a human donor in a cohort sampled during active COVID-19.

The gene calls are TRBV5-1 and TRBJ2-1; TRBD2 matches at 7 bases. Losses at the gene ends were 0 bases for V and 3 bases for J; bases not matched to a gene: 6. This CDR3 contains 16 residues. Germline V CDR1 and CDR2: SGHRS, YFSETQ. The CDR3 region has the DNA TGCGCCAGCAGCTTGGATGGCGGGAGAGGCTACAATGAGCAGTTCTTC. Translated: CASSLDGGRGYNEQFF.

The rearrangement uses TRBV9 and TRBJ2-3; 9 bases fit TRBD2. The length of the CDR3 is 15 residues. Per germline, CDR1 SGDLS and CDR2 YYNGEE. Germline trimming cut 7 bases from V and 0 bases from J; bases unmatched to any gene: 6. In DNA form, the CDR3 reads TGTGCCAGCGGGCTAGCGGGACTTAGCACAGATACGCAGTATTTT. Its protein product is CASGLAGLSTDTQYF. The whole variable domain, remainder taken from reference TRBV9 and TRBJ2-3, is DSGVTQTPKHLITATGQRVTLRCSPRSGDLSVYWYQQSLDQGLQFLIQYYNGEERAKGNILERFSAQQFPDLHSELNLSSLELGDSALYFCASGLAGLSTDTQYFGPGTRLTVL.

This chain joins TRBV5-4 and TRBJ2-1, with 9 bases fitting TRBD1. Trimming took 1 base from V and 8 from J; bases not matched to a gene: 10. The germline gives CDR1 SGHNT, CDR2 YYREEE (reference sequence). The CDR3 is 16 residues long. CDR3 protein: CASSLSPQGARDEQFF. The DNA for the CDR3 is TGTGCCAGCAGCTTGAGCCCACAGGGGGCTCGCGATGAGCAGTTCTTC.

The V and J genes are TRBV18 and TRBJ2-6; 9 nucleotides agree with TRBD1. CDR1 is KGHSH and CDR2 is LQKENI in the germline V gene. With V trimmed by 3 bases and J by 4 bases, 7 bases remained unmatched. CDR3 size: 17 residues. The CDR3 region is CASSPGTGFVGANVLTF. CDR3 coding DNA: TGTGCCAGCTCACCGGGGACAGGGTTTGTCGGGGCCAACGTCCTGACTTTC.

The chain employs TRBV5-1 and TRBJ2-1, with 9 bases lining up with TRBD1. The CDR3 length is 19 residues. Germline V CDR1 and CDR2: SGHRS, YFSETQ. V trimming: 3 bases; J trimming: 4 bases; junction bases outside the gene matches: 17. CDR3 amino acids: CASSSRTGVGTPAYNEQFF. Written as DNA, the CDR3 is TGCGCCAGCAGCTCCAGGACAGGGGTAGGGACCCCCGCTTACAATGAGCAGTTCTTC.

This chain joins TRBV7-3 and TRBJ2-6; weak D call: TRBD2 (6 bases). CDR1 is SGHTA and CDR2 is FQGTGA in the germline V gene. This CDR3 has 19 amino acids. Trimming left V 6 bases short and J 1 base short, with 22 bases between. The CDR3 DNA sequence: TGTGCCAGCAGGCCTCATAGTGGCGGGACCCTATCTGGGGCCAACGTCCTGACTTTC. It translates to CASRPHSGGTLSGANVLTF.

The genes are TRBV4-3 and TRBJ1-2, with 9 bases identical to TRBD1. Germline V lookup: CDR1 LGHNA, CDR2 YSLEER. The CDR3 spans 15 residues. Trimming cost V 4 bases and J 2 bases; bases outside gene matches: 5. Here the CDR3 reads CASSPPGQGNYGYTF. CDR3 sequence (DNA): TGCGCCAGCAGCCCCCCGGGACAGGGAAACTATGGCTACACCTTC.